This TCR beta chain was documented in a study of CD4 T cells in relation to SARS-CoV-2 and coronaviruses. About the study: The HLA restriction of the shared crossreactive spike epitopes was mapped. Whole-study findings and limits: In around 60% of donors, memory CD4+ clonotypes crossrecognized SARS-CoV-2 and at least one common cold coronavirus spike. Compared with monoreactive clones, crossreactive clones showed significantly weaker SARS-CoV-2 expansion. According to naive versus memory sequencing, detected responses are memory recall, not newly primed.

Between the trimmed V and J ends, which lost 1 base and 9 bases, there was a span of 16 bases. The germline gives CDR1 SGHDN, CDR2 FVKESK. The CDR3 totals 15 residues. Before the COVID-19 pandemic, during about 2011-2018, CD4+ T cells were taken from unexposed donors. Sequencing used immunoSEQ multiplex PCR; TCRdb keeps in-frame clones, though not all of them. In the table there are approximately 70,000 clones, approximately 95% of which are singletons. A word on this clone: What it binds is unknown.

This chain joins TRBV14 and TRBJ2-1; no clear D gene. Specimen: naive CD4+ T cells from PBMCs. Subset specified: naive CD4+ T cells isolated by negative enrichment. This sequence originates from a human donor in good health. CDR3 DNA sequence: TGTGCCAGCAGCCAAGTGTCGGACCAAAGGACTGAGCAGTTCTTC. Translating gives CASSQVSDQRTEQFF. The whole variable domain, filled in from reference TRBV14 and TRBJ2-1, reads EAGVTQFPSHSVIEKGQTVTLRCDPISGHDNLYWYRRVMGKEIKFLLHFVKESKQDESGMPNNRFLAERTGGTYSTLKVQPAELEDSGVYFCASSQVSDQRTEQFFGPGTRLTVL.